Below are 28 T cell receptor beta chains sequenced from a single sample in a study of shared clonotypes between healthy human individuals. Naive CD8 cells, CD45RO-negative and positively selected for CCR7, excluded terminally differentiated effector memory CD45RA+ cells. Clones were sequenced by immunoSEQ multiplex PCR, and TCRdb holds only the in-frame ones, with some missing. The table lists about 590,000 clones, nearly 97% of them singletons. The sample taken for sequencing was naive CD8+ T cells sorted from blood. These receptors originate from a woman between 25 and 40 years old in good health.

The CDR3 nucleotides are TGTGCCAGCAGCTTAACTCGAGTCGGGGAAGACAATGAGCAGTTCTTC. Its translation: CASSLTRVGEDNEQFF. V is TRBV7-9 and J is TRBJ2-1, with TRBD2 as a possible D gene (5 bases). The CDR3 extends over 16 amino acids. CDR1 and CDR2 (germline): SEHNR, FQNEAQ (reference sequence). The V and J ends lost 2 bases and 5 bases respectively, with 16 bases between them.

J is TRBJ2-7 and V is TRBV2, with D maybe TRBD2 (5 bases). With 6 bases removed from V and 3 bases from J, the gap between germline ends came to 24 bases. Germline V lookup: CDR1 SNHLY, CDR2 FYNNEI. The CDR3 contains 17 residues. CDR3 loop: CASSLNLGWGADYEQYF. CDR3 DNA sequence: TGTGCCAGCAGCTTAAATCTCGGATGGGGAGCTGACTACGAGCAGTACTTC. The variable domain in full, with the rest retrieved from reference TRBV2 and TRBJ2-7, is EPEVTQTPSHQVTQMGQEVILRCVPISNHLYFYWYRQILGQKVEFLVSFYNNEISEKSEIFDDQFSVERPDGSNFTLKIRSTKLEDSAMYFCASSLNLGWGADYEQYFGPGTRLTVT.

CDR3 protein: CASSGPGEKLFF. CDR3 DNA sequence: TGCGCCAGCAGCGGGCCGGGGGAAAAACTGTTTTTT. The V call is TRBV5-1, the J call TRBJ1-4; D unclear. V lost 4 bases, J lost 8 bases, and 9 bases lay in between. Germline values: CDR1 SGHRS, CDR2 YFSETQ. The CDR3 spans 12 residues.

V is TRBV5-6 and J is TRBJ2-7; 8 positions agree with TRBD2. Germline values: CDR1 SGHDT, CDR2 YYEEEE. CDR3 size: 14 residues. The ends lost 7 bases at V and 4 bases at J; junction bases unmatched: 10. The CDR3 loop reads CASRTGLGFYEQYF. CDR3 bases: TGTGCCAGCCGGACGGGACTAGGTTTTTACGAGCAGTACTTC.

The chain links TRBV5-1 to TRBJ2-7; no firm D call. The CDR3 consists of 13 residues. V lost 4 bases to trimming and J lost 0 bases, with 8 bases between them. CDR1 is SGHRS, CDR2 YFSETQ, per germline. The CDR3, as DNA: TGCGCCAGCAGCGTCGGCTCCTCCTACGAGCAGTACTTC. This gives the protein CASSVGSSYEQYF. Filled out from reference TRBV5-1 and TRBJ2-7, the complete variable domain reads KAGVTQTPRYLIKTRGQQVTLSCSPISGHRSVSWYQQTPGQGLQFLFEYFSETQRNKGNFPGRFSGRQFSNSRSEMNVSTLELGDSALYLCASSVGSSYEQYFGPGTRLTVT.

On this clone itself: One end of the junction fails to match germline, which may point to a read error. The V and J genes are TRBV7-8 and TRBJ1-1; 7 positions match TRBD1. CDR3 length: 13 amino acids. Germline CDR1 SGHVS, CDR2 FQNEAQ. The CDR3 sequence is CASSLLEGAEAFF. The CDR3 region has the DNA TGTGCCAGCAGCTTATTAGAGGGGGCTGAGGCTTTCTTT.

This chain connects TRBV27 to TRBJ1-2; D is unclear. Per the germline V gene, CDR1 is MNHEY and CDR2 is SMNVEV (reference sequence). The CDR3 is 16 residues long. The V gene lost 5 bases and the J gene lost 8 bases, with 24 bases spanning the gap. CDR3 residues: CASSQLISGSLAGYTF. Here the CDR3 DNA reads TGTGCCAGCAGTCAACTCATTTCCGGGTCCCTCGCGGGCTACACCTTC.

This rearrangement joins TRBV18 to TRBJ2-1; tentatively, D is TRBD2 (6 bases). Between the trimmed V and J ends, which lost 3 bases and 9 bases, there was a span of 24 bases. Germline V gives CDR1 KGHSH, CDR2 LQKENI. The CDR3 sequence is 17 residues long. The CDR3 spells CASSPGAGSGVYGEQFF. The CDR3 bases are TGTGCCAGCTCACCCGGGGCCGGCTCGGGGGTTTATGGTGAGCAGTTCTTC.

This chain links TRBV19 with TRBJ2-1, with 9 positions matching TRBD2. Unmatched junction bases numbered 11, after V lost 3 bases and J lost 5 bases. The germline V gene has CDR1 LNHDA and CDR2 SQIVND (reference sequence). This CDR3 has 17 residues. The DNA of the CDR3 is TGTGCCAGTAGTATGCGCCTGGGACTAGCTAGCCACAATGAGCAGTTCTTC. Amino acid sequence: CASSMRLGLASHNEQFF.

The genes are TRBV5-8 and TRBJ2-5; TRBD1 matches at 7 bases. Per germline, CDR1 SGHTS and CDR2 YDEGEE. The CDR3 length is 14 residues. The V and J ends lost 2 bases and 2 bases, in that order; junction bases with no gene match: 3. Written as DNA, the CDR3 is TGTGCCAGCAGCTTACCGGGACAGCAAGAGACCCAGTACTTC. Translating it yields CASSLPGQQETQYF.

The chain employs TRBV7-9 and TRBJ1-4; 9 bases map to TRBD1. From germline, CDR1 is SEHNR and CDR2 FQNEAQ (reference sequence). Trimming cost V 5 bases and J 8 bases; bases outside gene matches: 6. This CDR3 region has 14 residues. Written as DNA, the CDR3 is TGTGCCAGCAGCCCCCGGACAGGGGAAGAAAAACTGTTTTTT. Translation gives CASSPRTGEEKLFF.

V is TRBV6-1 and J is TRBJ2-6; D uncertain. The CDR3 sequence is 13 residues long. Germline V gives CDR1 MNHNS, CDR2 SASEGT. Trimming removed 6 bases at V and 0 bases at J, with 3 bases between. The CDR3, as DNA: TGTGCCAGCAGGACCTCTGGGGCCAACGTCCTGACTTTC. This codes for CASRTSGANVLTF.

The chain links TRBV30 to TRBJ2-5, with TRBD1 identical over 8 bases. Germline V gene data show CDR1 as GTSNPN and CDR2 as SVGIG (reference sequence). The CDR3 extends over 18 amino acids. V dropped 0 bases and J dropped 2; count of bases not matched to a gene: 14. The CDR3 reads CAWSVRGPTGVQQETQYF. In DNA, the CDR3 is TGTGCCTGGAGTGTAAGGGGTCCGACAGGGGTGCAGCAAGAGACCCAGTACTTC. Full variable domain (remainder filled in from reference TRBV30 and TRBJ2-5): SQTIHQWPATLVQPVGSPLSLECTVEGTSNPNLYWYRQAAGRGLQLLFYSVGIGQISSEVPQNLSASRPQDRQFILSSKKLLLSDSGFYLCAWSVRGPTGVQQETQYFGPGTRLLVL.

The genes are TRBV11-2 and TRBJ1-1; TRBD1 is a possible D gene (5 bases). This CDR3 contains 13 residues. Germline V gives CDR1 SGHAT, CDR2 FQNNGV. V was trimmed by 5 bases and J by 8 bases, leaving 15 bases between them. CDR3 amino acids: CASSLNTGLEAFF. Written as DNA, the CDR3 is TGTGCCAGCAGCCTTAATACGGGGCTCGAAGCTTTCTTT. Variable domain in full (rest from reference TRBV11-2 and TRBJ1-1): EAGVAQSPRYKIIEKRQSVAFWCNPISGHATLYWYQQILGQGPKLLIQFQNNGVVDDSQLPKDRFSAERLKGVDSTLKIQPAKLEDSAVYLCASSLNTGLEAFFGQGTRLTVV.

This chain links TRBV4-1 with TRBJ1-5; possibly TRBD1 for D (5 bases). The V end was cut by 6 bases, the J end by 8 bases, with 17 bases between. Germline-derived CDR1 and CDR2 are MGHRA and YSYEKL. CDR3 length equals 14 residues. Here the CDR3 DNA reads TGCGCCAGCAGTGGGGCATCTGGGCGGGAGCCCCAGCATTTT. This encodes CASSGASGREPQHF.

This chain joins TRBV5-1 and TRBJ1-3; D uncertain. Trimming pared 3 bases from V and 0 bases from J, leaving 7 bases between. The CDR3 runs 14 residues. Germline loops: CDR1 SGHRS, CDR2 YFSETQ. CDR3: CASSSDYSGNTIYF. Written as DNA, the CDR3 is TGCGCCAGCAGCTCTGACTACTCTGGAAACACCATATATTTT. The full variable domain, completed using reference TRBV5-1 and TRBJ1-3, is KAGVTQTPRYLIKTRGQQVTLSCSPISGHRSVSWYQQTPGQGLQFLFEYFSETQRNKGNFPGRFSGRQFSNSRSEMNVSTLELGDSALYLCASSSDYSGNTIYFGEGSWLTVV.

J is TRBJ2-7 and V is TRBV7-6; D unclear. With 0 bases removed from V and 2 bases from J, the gap between germline ends came to 11 bases. This CDR3 spans 15 amino acids. Germline CDR1 reads SGHVS; CDR2 reads FNYEAQ. CDR3 DNA sequence: TGTGCCAGCAGCTTAGCGGTGGGAAAAGCCTACGAGCAGTACTTC. Residues: CASSLAVGKAYEQYF.

The rearrangement links TRBV27 to TRBJ1-5; D ambiguous. Between the trimmed V and J ends, which lost 4 bases and 6 bases, there was a span of 10 bases. Germline loops: CDR1 MNHEY, CDR2 SMNVEV (reference sequence). The CDR3 loop spans 13 amino acids. The CDR3 DNA reads as TGTGCCAGCAGTTGGGGTCTAGGTCAGCCCCAGCATTTT. Its protein product is CASSWGLGQPQHF.

V is TRBV15 and J is TRBJ2-7, with a possible D match to TRBD1 (6 bases). This CDR3 has 16 amino acids. From germline, CDR1 is LNHNV and CDR2 YYDKDF (reference sequence). The V and J ends lost 3 bases and 1 base respectively, with 16 bases between them. The CDR3 here is CATSRETGQLSYEQYF. CDR3 bases: TGTGCCACCAGCAGGGAGACAGGCCAACTTTCCTACGAGCAGTACTTC.

The chain employs TRBV2 and TRBJ2-7, with unresolved D. V lost 3 bases and J 6 bases, leaving 12 bases between the germline ends. Germline assignment: CDR1 SNHLY and CDR2 FYNNEI. This CDR3 comprises 13 residues. This CDR3 reads CASSDGRSGEQYF. The CDR3 region has the DNA TGTGCCAGCAGTGACGGCAGATCCGGCGAGCAGTACTTC.

The chain uses TRBV28 and TRBJ2-7, with TRBD1 identical over 9 bases. After removal of 6 bases from V and 4 bases from J, the junction contained 10 bases not matched to a gene. In germline, CDR1 is MDHEN, CDR2 SYDVKM. The CDR3 contains 15 residues. CDR3 region: CASRGSYRGLYEQYF. The DNA for the CDR3 is TGTGCCAGCAGAGGAAGTTACAGGGGGCTGTACGAGCAGTACTTC.

This rearrangement joins TRBV23-1 to TRBJ2-5, with a weak D call TRBD1 (5 bases). TRBV23-1 is flagged as an ORF with uncertain function. The CDR3 sequence is 16 residues long. V was trimmed by 4 bases and J by 2 bases, leaving 17 bases between them. The CDR3 bases are TGCGCCAGCAGTCGTTACAATCCCGACAGTCAAGAGACCCAGTACTTC. Translation: CASSRYNPDSQETQYF.

V is TRBV19 and J is TRBJ2-2, with TRBD2 identical over 10 bases. V trimming: 5 bases; J trimming: 4 bases; junction bases outside the gene matches: 4. Germline loops: CDR1 LNHDA, CDR2 SQIVND (reference sequence). The CDR3 has 15 amino acids. In DNA, the CDR3 is TGTGCCAGTAGTGGAGCGGGAGGGAGCACCGGGGAGCTGTTTTTT. Amino acids: CASSGAGGSTGELFF. Full variable domain (missing parts from reference TRBV19 and TRBJ2-2): DGGITQSPKYLFRKEGQNVTLSCEQNLNHDAMYWYRQDPGQGLRLIYYSQIVNDFQKGDIAEGYSVSREKKESFPLTVTSAQKNPTAFYLCASSGAGGSTGELFFGEGSRLTVL.

The chain employs TRBV4-1 and TRBJ1-2; 7 positions match TRBD1. CDR1 and CDR2 (germline): MGHRA, YSYEKL. This CDR3 is built from 16 residues. Unmatched junction bases numbered 5, after V lost 1 base and J lost 0 bases. In DNA, the CDR3 is TGCGCCAGCAGCCAAGGCCGGGACAGTCCTAACTATGGCTACACCTTC. Amino acids: CASSQGRDSPNYGYTF.

For this clone: Other DNA variants within this sample encode the same CDR3. The CDR3: CASSPRGYEQYF. For the CDR3, the DNA is TGCGCCAGCAGCCCCAGGGGCTACGAGCAGTACTTC. The chain joins TRBV5-1 to TRBJ2-7; possibly TRBD1 for D (6 bases). Trimming shortened V by 4 bases and J by 3 bases, and 8 bases separated the two germline ends. Germline loops: CDR1 SGHRS, CDR2 YFSETQ. The CDR3 has 12 amino acids.

In its sample, this clone was seen once. CDR3 protein: CASTGGGGTEAFF. DNA for the CDR3: TGTGCCAGCACAGGGGGTGGGGGCACTGAAGCTTTCTTT. V and J are TRBV6-6 and TRBJ1-1, with 7 positions matching TRBD1. The germline CDR1 and CDR2 sequences are MNHNY and SVGAGI (reference sequence). The CDR3 runs to 13 residues. V was pared by 7 bases and J by 4 bases, with 6 bases of the junction left unmatched.

The V and J genes are TRBV21-1 and TRBJ2-7; the table gives TRBD2 as D, unverified against the DNA. TRBV21-1 is reported as a pseudogene. The CDR3 loop spans 18 amino acids. The CDR3 nucleotides are TGTGCCAGCAGCAAAGAAGGGTTGACTAGCGAGAGCTCCTACGAGCAGTACTTC. Protein: CASSKEGLTSESSYEQYF.

This chain links TRBV14 with TRBJ1-1, with 9 bases lining up with TRBD1. The CDR3 loop spans 13 amino acids. The germline V gene encodes CDR1 SGHDN and CDR2 FVKESK. Losses at the gene ends were 0 bases for V and 10 bases for J; bases not matched to a gene: 3. CDR3 coding DNA: TGTGCCAGCAGCCAAGAAACAGGGGGCGCAGCTTTCTTT. Its protein is CASSQETGGAAFF.